A single sample is the source of the 15 T cell receptor beta chains below, sequenced in a study of T-cell reconstitution after alpha-beta-depleted transplantation in children. TCRbeta library preparation incorporated unique molecular identifiers. TCRdb re-analysed the PCR reads in MiXCR, keeping a single row per CDR3 protein. The table lists 200,000 to 300,000 distinct CDR3 sequences, approximately 12% of them singletons. Sequencing was performed on PBMCs from the stem cell graft donor, taken from the stem cell graft. These TCRs come from a human donor who donated a stem cell graft to a child with acute lymphoblastic leukemia.

This clonotype occurred many times. The gene calls are TRBV12-3 or TRBV12-4 and TRBJ1-1, with 10 bases that match TRBD1. V gave up 5 bases and J gave up 5 bases; unmatched junction bases: 5. The CDR3 runs to 14 residues. Here the CDR3 DNA reads TGTGCCAGCAGTATACCGGGACAGGGGACTGAAGCTTTCTTT. Encoded protein: CASSIPGQGTEAFF.

This clonotype was observed at least ten times. CDR3 in amino acids: CASSFRDRVDEQYF. CDR3 bases: TGTGCCAGCAGCTTCAGGGACAGGGTTGACGAGCAGTACTTC. The rearrangement links TRBV5-4 to TRBJ2-7; 9 nucleotides match TRBD1. In germline, CDR1 is SGHNT, CDR2 YYREEE (reference sequence). This CDR3 region has 14 residues. The V gene end was trimmed by 2 bases and the J gene end by 5 bases; junction bases not matched to a gene: 5. The full variable domain, its missing parts supplied by reference TRBV5-4 and TRBJ2-7, is ETGVTQSPTHLIKTRGQQVTLRCSSQSGHNTVSWYQQALGQGPQFIFQYYREEENGRGNFPPRFSGLQFPNYSSELNVNALELDDSALYLCASSFRDRVDEQYFGPGTRLTVT.

There are many counts of this clonotype. This chain connects TRBV20-1 to TRBJ1-5, with D unresolved. Trimming pared 0 bases from V and 6 bases from J, leaving 6 bases between. The germline V gene encodes CDR1 DFQATT and CDR2 SNEGSKA (reference sequence). The CDR3 has 12 amino acids. In DNA, the CDR3 is TGCAGTGCTAGAGATCTGGGTCAGCCCCAGCATTTT. This translates into CSARDLGQPQHF.

This clonotype has ten or more counts. This chain uses TRBV10-3 with TRBJ2-5, with D uncertain. The germline CDR1 and CDR2 sequences are ENHRY and SYGVKD. Deletions cut 6 bases from V and 2 bases from J, with 7 bases between. CDR3 length: 12 residues. The CDR3 loop is CAIRGQQETQYF. In nucleotides, the CDR3 is TGTGCCATCAGAGGGCAGCAAGAGACCCAGTACTTC.

This clonotype was seen many times. The gene calls are TRBV6-5 and TRBJ2-4; 7 nucleotides line up with TRBD1. The junction had 1 base not matched to a gene; V was cut back by 0 bases and J by 2 bases. In germline, CDR1 is MNHEY, CDR2 SVGAGI. This CDR3 has 15 amino acids. This chain's CDR3 is CASSYSTGPKNIQYF. The CDR3 bases are TGTGCCAGCAGTTACTCGACAGGGCCCAAAAACATTCAGTACTTC.

This clonotype was counted at least ten times. V and J are TRBV12-3 or TRBV12-4 and TRBJ2-7, with D possibly TRBD2 on 5 matching bases. The CDR3 sequence is 17 residues long. Trimming took off 2 bases at V and 1 base at J, with 18 bases between the two ends. The CDR3 loop reads CASSLTTTGVRSYEQYF. The DNA for the CDR3 is TGTGCCAGCAGTTTAACCACAACCGGGGTCAGGTCCTACGAGCAGTACTTC.

This clonotype was seen at least ten times. The chain employs TRBV5-1 and TRBJ1-1; TRBD1 might be the D (6 bases). This CDR3 is built from 13 residues. V was cut by 5 bases and J by 2 bases, with 10 bases left in between. Germline assignment: CDR1 SGHRS and CDR2 YFSETQ. CDR3 coding DNA: TGCGCCAGCAGGAAGGACAGCAACACTGAAGCTTTCTTT. As protein: CASRKDSNTEAFF.

This clonotype was recorded at least ten times. The rearrangement links TRBV9 to TRBJ2-7; 14 bases line up with TRBD2. The CDR3 extends over 18 amino acids. Germline CDR1 reads SGDLS; CDR2 reads YYNGEE. With 4 bases clipped from V and 2 bases from J, the junction kept 11 bases outside the gene matches. CDR3 amino acids: CASSTSGLAGVSTYEQYF. The DNA of the CDR3 is TGTGCCAGCAGCACCTCGGGACTAGCGGGAGTTTCAACCTACGAGCAGTACTTC.

This clonotype was seen at least ten times. The chain is built from TRBV28 and TRBJ2-3; 8 bases are shared with TRBD1. CDR3 length: 15 residues. Germline lookup yields CDR1 MDHEN and CDR2 SYDVKM. V was pared by 4 bases and J by 7 bases, with 10 bases of the junction left unmatched. The CDR3, as DNA: TGTGCCAGCAGTTCCGTGCAGGGGGCAAGAAATACGCAGTATTTT. The encoded protein is CASSSVQGARNTQYF.

This clonotype came up many times. The chain has TRBV24-1 and TRBJ2-5; D is unclear. The CDR3 is made up of 12 amino acids. CDR1 is KGHDR, CDR2 SFDVKD, per germline. Trimming cost V 4 bases and J 1 base, with 3 bases left between them. The DNA for the CDR3 is TGTGCCACCAGTGACCCCCAAGAGACCCAGTACTTC. This sequence encodes CATSDPQETQYF.

This clonotype was detected only once. This CDR3 reads CASSLEEGYNEQFF. CDR3 bases: TGTGCCAGCAGCTTGGAGGAGGGATACAATGAGCAGTTCTTC. The chain recombines TRBV5-6 with TRBJ2-1, with D possibly TRBD2 on 6 matching bases. The CDR3 spans 14 residues. The germline gives CDR1 SGHDT, CDR2 YYEEEE. Deletions cut 0 bases from V and 4 bases from J, with 8 bases between.

At least ten counts were recorded for this clonotype. This rearrangement joins TRBV5-1 to TRBJ2-1; D possibly corresponds to TRBD2 (7 bases). The germline V gene has CDR1 SGHRS and CDR2 YFSETQ. The CDR3 loop spans 15 amino acids. Trimming stripped 6 bases from V and 5 bases from J, with 18 bases between. The CDR3 nucleotides read TGCGCCAGCAAGTACGGGGGGCCTAATAACAATGAGCAGTTCTTC. It encodes CASKYGGPNNNEQFF.

The chain couples TRBV7-8 to TRBJ2-5, with TRBD1 identical over 11 bases. The CDR3 sequence is 18 residues long. The V gene end was trimmed by 5 bases and the J gene end by 0 bases; junction bases not matched to a gene: 11. Germline CDR1 reads SGHVS; CDR2 reads FQNEAQ. The CDR3 here is CASSPLPGQGGYQETQYF. As DNA, the CDR3 is TGTGCCAGCAGCCCCTTACCGGGACAGGGGGGTTACCAAGAGACCCAGTACTTC.

In its sample, this clonotype was seen many times. V and J are TRBV15 and TRBJ1-6; tentatively, D is TRBD1 (5 bases). The V end was cut by 0 bases, the J end by 10 bases, with 22 bases between. This CDR3 has 18 amino acids. CDR1 and CDR2 (germline): LNHNV, YYDKDF (reference sequence). CDR3 protein: CATSRDEGRTTWGSPLHF. The CDR3 nucleotides read TGTGCCACCAGCAGAGATGAGGGGAGGACCACCTGGGGGTCACCCCTCCACTTT.

This clonotype showed up many times. The rearrangement joins TRBV4-3 to TRBJ1-5, with a weak D call TRBD1 (5 bases). The CDR3 length is 15 residues. Trimming left V 0 bases short and J 1 base short, with 7 bases between. Germline V gives CDR1 LGHNA, CDR2 YSLEER. In nucleotides, the CDR3 is TGCGCCAGCAGCCAAGACCGACAGAGCAATCAGCCCCAGCATTTT. It translates to CASSQDRQSNQPQHF.